This T cell receptor (beta chain) was documented in a study of cytotoxic CD8 clonotypes in ibrutinib-treated CLL. Study-wide context: Over 9 relapsed/refractory, some 15 treatment-naive; 17 IGHV unmutated. Study-wide points: In comparison with age-matched healthy donors, baseline clonality was higher and tracked circulating CD8+ T-cell counts.

This clone was recorded once. Its antigen remains unknown. Some clones are missing from TCRdb's copy, which holds only in-frame ones; the method was immunoSEQ multiplex PCR. The sample records around 150,000 clones, 80% being singletons. Material: PBMCs, obtained after 36 months of ibrutinib treatment. The sequence was obtained from a human donor with chronic lymphocytic leukemia.

The CDR3 nucleotides read TGTGCCAGCAGTTACTCGAGACAGGTCTACGAGCAGTACTTC. It specifies CASSYSRQVYEQYF. V gene TRBV6-5 combines with J gene TRBJ2-7; D may be TRBD1 (6 bases). The CDR3 loop spans 14 amino acids. Germline-derived CDR1 and CDR2 are MNHEY and SVGAGI. V was trimmed by 0 bases and J by 3 bases, leaving 9 bases between them.